This T cell receptor beta chain was identified in a study of T cells in Graves' hyperthyroidism and ophthalmopathy. Authors of the study amplified TCR beta CDR3 regions from RNA transcripts. HTBI primers were used for first-round RT-PCR of the TCR CDR3. Via MiXCR, TCRdb re-called the multiplex PCR reads, giving one row per CDR3 protein. The table has roughly 740,000 distinct CDR3 sequences, around 15% seen once; the top ten hold around 8%. As concerns this clonotype: Its antigen is still unknown.

In patients aged 18 to 65, hyperthyroidism was newly diagnosed, with duration under 2 months. In making diagnoses, clinical symptoms, serum thyroxine and TRAb, thyroid ultrasound and orbital computed tomography were all used. In germline, CDR1 is SGHTA, CDR2 FQGTGA. The CDR3 sequence is 17 residues long. V lost 3 bases to trimming and J lost 7 bases; unmatched junction nucleotides: 15. Study findings and constraints: The model identified upcoming ophthalmopathy a median approximately seven months ahead of onset.

The source material was blood. The chain recombines TRBV7-3 with TRBJ2-1; 7 bases match TRBD2. The TCR originated in a man between 18 and 29 years old with Graves' hyperthyroidism. The CDR3 bases are TGTGCCAGCAGCTTCCTTGGGGGGGGGGAACTGAGAAATGAGCAGTTCTTC. Its protein is CASSFLGGGELRNEQFF. The entire variable domain, with the rest obtained from reference TRBV7-3 and TRBJ2-1, is as follows: GAGVSQTPSNKVTEKGKYVELRCDPISGHTALYWYRQSLGQGPEFLIYFQGTGAADDSGLPNDRFFAVRPEGSVSTLKIQRTERGDSAVYLCASSFLGGGELRNEQFFGPGTRLTVL.